This T cell receptor (beta chain) was recorded in a study of blood T cell repertoires in COVID-19. Study information: Samples representing acute and convalescent COVID-19 were sourced from the United States, Italy and Spain. The analysed material was cDNA or gDNA that came from T cells, B-cell-depleted T cells, or PBMCs.

Per the original data handling: Using reference gene primer amplification, nucleated cell counts were estimated. Generated by immunoSEQ multiplex PCR, the TCRdb table keeps only in-frame clones and is missing some. The V and J calls and clone size come from that table; D and trimming were worked out from the DNA. This sample has over 75,000 clones; around 76% occur once, and the top ten carry roughly 15%. The CDR3 has 15 amino acids. Trimming took 4 bases from V and 2 from J; bases not matched to a gene: 5. Germline-derived CDR1 and CDR2 are SGHAT and FQNNGV. The material sequenced was peripheral blood. The source is a human donor in a cohort sampled during active COVID-19. This chain uses TRBV11-2 with TRBJ2-1; 7 bases align to TRBD2. The CDR3 sequence is CASSSRAGPYNEQFF. The CDR3 coding sequence is TGTGCCAGCAGCTCTCGAGCGGGGCCCTACAATGAGCAGTTCTTC.